This T cell receptor (beta chain) was found in a study of blood T cell repertoires in COVID-19 (dated by TCRdb to the early 2020s). For context, the study as a whole: Samples from collaborators originated in the United States, Italy and Spain and spanned both the acute and convalescent phases of COVID-19. Samples were obtained from the ongoing ImmuneRACE study (first 160 participants) and from some 1,300 subjects provided by 6 global collaborators. The material from the prospective study consisted of cDNA or gDNA derived from T cells, B-cell-depleted T cells, or PBMCs. Deeply sampled blood TCRbeta repertoires from subjects exposed to, actively infected with, or recovered from COVID-19 were included in the dataset. Where available, HLA class I and class II types were taken from metadata supplied by the sample provider and were not determined by assay-based typing. The repertoires were released in a freely available public database intended as a resource for research on the immune response to SARS-CoV-2. Sample metadata almost always included a de-identified subject ID, COVID-19 status, age in years and sex.

In the prospective study, participants were about 18 to 95 years old, resided in about two dozen geographic areas of the United States, and were enrolled through a virtual design. To assign participants to cohorts, the prospective study relied on clinical history that participants themselves reported in a screening survey and a study questionnaire. ImmuneRACE Cohort 3 recovered participants were defined by two consecutive negative NP/OP PCR tests, healthcare professional clearance, or symptom resolution. Each participant in the prospective study had whole blood, serum and a nasopharyngeal or oropharyngeal swab collected by mobile phlebotomists. Prospective study participants could optionally give additional blood draws and questionnaires over an approximately two-month period. Before DNA extraction, blood samples from the prospective study were shipped at room temperature or frozen. Turning to this clone: Its antigen target is currently unknown. No much larger clonotype is one base removed from it; base qualities were not supplied.

TCRbeta CDR3 regions were amplified from genomic DNA by means of the immunoSEQ Assay, a bias-controlled multiplex PCR. Per the source publication's procedure: The number of nucleated cells in each sample was estimated by amplification of reference gene primers within the assay. To quantify the absolute abundance of each unique TCRbeta CDR3 rearrangement, sequence reads were collapsed and filtered. For each sample, productive Simpson clonality was calculated as the square root of Simpson's diversity index across productive rearrangements. TCRdb mirrors the immuneACCESS table, restricted to in-frame sequences. Some clones are absent from its copies; in checked studies, under half trace to an unresolved V gene, and the reason for the others is unknown. That table is the source of V, J and clone size, and D and trimming were worked out from the DNA. For this sample there are some 300,000 clones; over 85% appear just once. The biggest ten clones account for about a tenth of the sample.

The paper as a whole reports these results and caveats: The quantity of clinical and demographic metadata differed by source and by participant and was supplied without curation.

V and J lose 0 bases and 1 base, and a span of 9 bases separates them. From the cysteine through the phenylalanine, the CDR3 covers 15 amino acids. Only the CDR3 DNA is retained, 45 bases long and in frame from the first base. The germline V gene supplies CDR1 MNHEY and CDR2 SVGAGI. The source is a woman in her thirties who had recovered from COVID-19. This receptor chain uses TRBV6-5 and TRBJ1-2; TRBD1 is possibly the D segment (5 matching bases). Material for sequencing was PBMCs or T cells enriched from blood (not recorded which). The DNA sequence is given as TGTGCCAGCAGTTACTCAGTAGGGGATAACTATGGCTACACCTTC. The resulting protein is CASSYSVGDNYGYTF.